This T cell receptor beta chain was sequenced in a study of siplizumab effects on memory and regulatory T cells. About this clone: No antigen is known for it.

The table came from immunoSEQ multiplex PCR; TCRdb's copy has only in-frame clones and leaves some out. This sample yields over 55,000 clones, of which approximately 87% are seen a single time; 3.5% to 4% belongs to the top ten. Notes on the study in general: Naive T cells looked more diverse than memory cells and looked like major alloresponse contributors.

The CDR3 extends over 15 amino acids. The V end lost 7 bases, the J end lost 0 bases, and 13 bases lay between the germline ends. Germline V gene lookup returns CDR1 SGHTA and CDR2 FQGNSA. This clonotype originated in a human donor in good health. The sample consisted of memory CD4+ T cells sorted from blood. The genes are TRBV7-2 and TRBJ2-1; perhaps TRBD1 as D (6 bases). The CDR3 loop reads CASTRDMSSYNEQFF. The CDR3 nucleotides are TGTGCCAGCACCAGGGACATGAGCTCCTACAATGAGCAGTTCTTC.